The clone carrying this TCR beta chain was found many times. Antigen unknown. Germline V CDR1 and CDR2: MNHNS, SASEGT. The CDR3 has 13 residues. V shed 7 bases and J shed 0 bases, with 9 bases lying between them. The TCR beta CDR3 regions underwent amplification using RNA transcripts as the source. A set of HTBI primers served as the primers for a first-round RT-PCR of the TCR CDR3. MiXCR was run by TCRdb on the multiplex PCR reads, yielding one entry per CDR3 protein. Of about 98,000 distinct CDR3 sequences listed, about 40% are singletons. The source of the sample is a study of T cells in Graves' hyperthyroidism and ophthalmopathy. Study-level results: Blood also held most thyroid clonotypes expanded beyond 0.001. Ophthalmopathy was model-predicted a median around 6.1 months pre-onset.

The study defined stable Graves' hyperthyroidism as no ophthalmopathy progression within 18 months. Exclusion of a patient resulted from uncontrolled infection, other autoimmune disease, pregnancy or lactation. Sequencing used peripheral blood or thyroid tissue (not recorded which). This clonotype was sampled from a woman aged 25 to 39 with Graves' hyperthyroidism. The chain uses TRBV6-1 and TRBJ1-1; D unclear. DNA for the CDR3: TGTGCCAGCACGAGGAAACTGAACACTGAAGCTTTCTTT. Translation: CASTRKLNTEAFF.